This TCR beta chain was obtained from a study of cytotoxic CD8 clonotypes in ibrutinib-treated CLL. At the level of the study: Researchers reported about 10 relapsed/refractory and some 14 treatment-naive patients, about 17 of them IGHV unmutated.

This clone was recorded many times. Its antigen remains unknown. Assay: immunoSEQ multiplex PCR; the TCRdb copy retains only in-frame clones and omits some. The repertoire holds around 150,000 clones, with more than 65% as singletons. Study-wide results and caveats: Treatment saw public clonotypes, which were uncommon, either contract or stay stable.

CDR3 length: 12 residues. Trimming removed 6 bases from V and 11 bases from J, with 14 bases in between. CDR1 and CDR2 (germline): MNHNS, SASEGT. The sequenced sample was PBMCs, obtained after 12 months of ibrutinib treatment. This chain joins TRBV6-1 and TRBJ2-1, with D maybe TRBD2 (6 bases). The TCR comes from a human donor with chronic lymphocytic leukemia. The CDR3 here is CASRGDSLKQFF. The CDR3 nucleotides are TGTGCCAGCAGGGGGGACTCCCTCAAGCAGTTCTTC.